This TCR beta chain emerged from a study of neurological immune-mediated disorders. Study results and limitations: Falling below healthy controls, multiple sclerosis showed the least TCR clonal expansion, while HTLV-1-associated myelopathy showed the most. The study found no CDR3 amino acid sequences shared by expanded clones across subjects, suggesting private repertoires in all groups.

From the 5' RACE reads, TCRdb called clonotypes with MiXCR, one entry per CDR3 protein. This sample yields over 90,000 distinct CDR3 sequences, of which approximately 10% are seen a single time; around 3.3% belongs to the top ten. Indicated time point: longitudinal time-point 3. This clonotype has a count of ten or more. Antigen: not known. V was shortened by 1 base and J by 3 bases, with 7 bases between the two germline ends. The CDR3 loop spans 13 amino acids. The V gene's germline CDR1 is MGHRA and CDR2 YSYEKL. The chain couples TRBV4-1 to TRBJ2-7, with D unresolved. The TCR sequence derives from a female donor with HTLV-1-associated myelopathy (HAM/TSP). The sequenced sample was PBMCs. CDR3 region: CASSQVEFYEQYF. The CDR3 nucleotides are TGCGCCAGCAGCCAAGTCGAGTTCTACGAGCAGTACTTC.